The rows below give T cell receptor beta chains drawn from one sample of a study of T cell responses to AZD1222 COVID-19 vaccine. The table came from immunoSEQ multiplex PCR; TCRdb's copy has only in-frame clones and leaves some out. The sample consists of approximately 130,000 clones, roughly nine tenths of them appearing once. The specimen was peripheral blood, collected 28 days after the second AZD1222 dose. These receptors were taken from an adult who received the AZD1222 COVID-19 vaccine. The conserved cysteine and the conserved F or W are not part of the CDR3 here. D genes are given only for firm matches.

v_call,j_call,d_call,cdr3_aa
TRBV15,TRBJ1-4,.,ATTRQRNEKLF
TRBV4-3,TRBJ2-1,TRBD2,ASSQDELAGGYNEQF
TRBV6-5,TRBJ1-5,TRBD1,ASSTADRWYQPQH
TRBV5-1,TRBJ2-1,.,ASSLDVGQGEQF
TRBV7-8,TRBJ2-1,.,ASSLAGRYNEQF
TRBV6-5,TRBJ1-2,TRBD1,ASRGQGPYGYT
TRBV18,TRBJ1-3,.,ASSPTALPGNTIY
TRBV27,TRBJ1-5,TRBD1,ASSSVTGVNQPQH
TRBV4-2,TRBJ2-5,TRBD2,ASSQYSGGLELETQY
TRBV7-9,TRBJ2-7,TRBD2,ASSQARTSGSYEQY
TRBV30,TRBJ1-1,.,AWSKVFTEAF
TRBV19,TRBJ1-2,TRBD1,ASRGQGESYGYT
TRBV6-5,TRBJ2-5,.,ASAPWLGRQETQY
TRBV7-6,TRBJ2-2,TRBD1,ASSTYRGDTGELF
TRBV4-1,TRBJ2-3,.,ASSQAWTLGQY
TRBV2,TRBJ1-4,TRBD1,ASSGSTGNNEKLF
TRBV11-2,TRBJ2-2,TRBD2,ASSPGTSGNTGELF
TRBV5-6,TRBJ1-4,.,ASSLATDEKLF
TRBV5-1,TRBJ1-1,.,ASSLAGQTTEAF
TRBV5-1,TRBJ2-5,TRBD2,ASSSGLAGVIQETQY
TRBV6-5,TRBJ1-2,TRBD1,ASRGGRTVGGYT
TRBV27,TRBJ2-3,.,ASSLIREDTQY
TRBV27,TRBJ2-1,.,ASSFQGHANGQF
TRBV7-2,TRBJ1-1,.,ASSLVGRQAF
TRBV2,TRBJ2-3,TRBD2,ASSPLGGRADTQY
TRBV6-5,TRBJ1-3,.,ASSPWEGNTIY
TRBV2,TRBJ1-3,.,ASSSTTRTGNTIY